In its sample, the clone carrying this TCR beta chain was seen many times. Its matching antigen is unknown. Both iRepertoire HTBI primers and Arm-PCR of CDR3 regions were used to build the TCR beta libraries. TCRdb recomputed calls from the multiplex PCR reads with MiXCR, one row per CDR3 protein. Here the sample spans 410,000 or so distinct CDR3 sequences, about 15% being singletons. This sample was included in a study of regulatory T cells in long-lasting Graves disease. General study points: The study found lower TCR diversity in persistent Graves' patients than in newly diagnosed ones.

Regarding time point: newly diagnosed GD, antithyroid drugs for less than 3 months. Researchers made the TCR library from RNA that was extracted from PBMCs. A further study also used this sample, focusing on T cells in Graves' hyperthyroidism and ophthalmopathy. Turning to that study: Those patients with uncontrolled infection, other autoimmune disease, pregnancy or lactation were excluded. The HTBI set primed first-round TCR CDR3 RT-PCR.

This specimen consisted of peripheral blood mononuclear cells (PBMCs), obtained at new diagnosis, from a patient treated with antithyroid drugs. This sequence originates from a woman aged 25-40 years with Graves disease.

The CDR3 reads CASSLVGQADTQYF. The CDR3 region has the DNA TGCGCCAGCAGCTTGGTCGGCCAGGCGGATACGCAGTATTTT. The chain carries TRBV5-1 and TRBJ2-3, with D unresolved. The CDR3 runs 14 residues. The V gene lost 0 bases and the J gene lost 6 bases, with 11 bases spanning the gap. The germline gives CDR1 SGHRS, CDR2 YFSETQ.